This T cell receptor beta chain comes out of a study of blood T cell repertoires in COVID-19. Overall study: The United States, Italy and Spain provided the acute and convalescent COVID-19 samples.

V was shortened by 3 bases and J by 5 bases, with 8 bases between the two germline ends. This CDR3 is built from 13 residues. Germline V gene lookup returns CDR1 LNHDA and CDR2 SQIVND (reference sequence). In the original analysis: Amplification from reference gene primers served as the basis for estimated nucleated cell counts. Profiling relied on immunoSEQ multiplex PCR, and the TCRdb table lists in-frame clones only, not all of them. That table gives V, J and clone size, and the DNA gave D and trimming. The sample contains about 200,000 clones, 70% to 85% of which appear only once. The V call is TRBV19, the J call TRBJ2-1; tentatively, D is TRBD2 (6 bases). Source material: peripheral blood. The TCR comes from a human donor with acute or convalescent COVID-19. The donor label of this sample is uncertain. The chain's CDR3 is CASSIWGDNEQFF. In DNA form, the CDR3 reads TGTGCCAGTAGTATTTGGGGGGACAATGAGCAGTTCTTC. Full variable domain (outside the CDR3, taken from reference TRBV19 and TRBJ2-1): DGGITQSPKYLFRKEGQNVTLSCEQNLNHDAMYWYRQDPGQGLRLIYYSQIVNDFQKGDIAEGYSVSREKKESFPLTVTSAQKNPTAFYLCASSIWGDNEQFFGPGTRLTVL.